This TCR beta chain was captured in a study of PD-1 blockade in classical Hodgkin lymphoma. Noted time point: cycle 4 day 1 (C4D1), after around six weeks of nivolumab. All patients experienced relapse after autologous stem cell transplantation, and brentuximab vedotin exposure was variable. Patients reached a best response of complete response, partial response or progressive disease. Profiling relied on immunoSEQ multiplex PCR, and the TCRdb table lists in-frame clones only, not all of them. This sample has around 50,000 clones, with about three quarters found just once. Remarks on this clone: The antigen remains unidentified. The same CDR3 is also encoded by other DNA sequences in this sample.

Findings of the study overall: TCR diversity at baseline was reported to be reduced in newly diagnosed patients relative to healthy donors. The diversity seen at baseline in complete responders resembled that of newly diagnosed patients.

The V end lost 0 bases, the J end lost 10 bases, and 14 bases lay between the germline ends. There are 14 residues in the CDR3. The germline CDR1 and CDR2 sequences are SGDLS and YYNGEE. The rearrangement links TRBV9 to TRBJ1-3, with D uncertain. This sample comprised peripheral blood mononuclear cells (PBMCs), obtained before the fourth cycle of nivolumab. The sequence came from a human donor with classical Hodgkin lymphoma. CDR3: CASSVDAGSRTIYF. Written as DNA, the CDR3 is TGTGCCAGCAGCGTAGATGCGGGCAGCAGGACCATATATTTT. Together with reference TRBV9 and TRBJ1-3, the CDR3 gives the full variable domain: DSGVTQTPKHLITATGQRVTLRCSPRSGDLSVYWYQQSLDQGLQFLIQYYNGEERAKGNILERFSAQQFPDLHSELNLSSLELGDSALYFCASSVDAGSRTIYFGEGSWLTVV.